One sample yielded the 26 T cell receptor beta chains listed below, sequenced in a study of T-cell reconstitution after alpha-beta-depleted transplantation in children. During its preparation, the TCRbeta library received unique molecular identifiers. TCRdb redid the calling of the PCR reads with MiXCR, one entry per CDR3 protein. The sample consists of approximately 510,000 distinct CDR3 sequences, around 18% of them appearing once. The input for sequencing was PBMCs from the stem cell graft donor, taken from the stem cell graft. The source is a human donor who donated a stem cell graft to a child with acute lymphoblastic leukemia.

The chain links TRBV27 to TRBJ2-7, with unresolved D. CDR1 MNHEY and CDR2 SMNVEV come from the germline V gene (reference sequence). The length of the CDR3 is 17 residues. V gave up 3 bases and J gave up 5 bases, with 23 bases separating them. The CDR3 is CASSFLPPRQSINEQYF. The CDR3, as DNA: TGTGCCAGCAGTTTCCTCCCCCCAAGGCAGTCTATAAACGAGCAGTACTTC.

The chain uses TRBV6-5 and TRBJ2-7, with D perhaps assigned TRBD1 or TRBD2 (5 bases each). The germline V gene has CDR1 MNHEY and CDR2 SVGAGI. V was trimmed by 5 bases and J by 3 bases, leaving 26 bases between them. The CDR3 runs to 18 residues. This CDR3 is CASSPRDDQVGWSYEQYF. CDR3 in DNA: TGTGCCAGCAGTCCCCGGGACGACCAAGTAGGGTGGAGCTACGAGCAGTACTTC.

This clonotype appeared a few times. The chain carries TRBV12-3 or TRBV12-4 and TRBJ2-7, with D uncertain. The CDR3 has 16 amino acids. V lost 0 bases and J lost 3, with 15 bases in between. The CDR3 sequence: CASSLARGKGFYEQYF. In nucleotides, the CDR3 is TGTGCCAGCAGTTTAGCGCGAGGTAAAGGGTTCTACGAGCAGTACTTC.

The sample holds a few counts of this clonotype. The J gene is TRBJ1-2, the V gene TRBV7-9; D remains ambiguous. CDR3 size: 14 residues. Germline assignment: CDR1 SEHNR and CDR2 FQNEAQ (reference sequence). Trimming shortened V by 0 bases and J by 4 bases, and 9 bases separated the two germline ends. The chain's CDR3 is CASSLALAVYGYTF. As DNA, the CDR3 is TGTGCCAGCAGCTTAGCGTTGGCAGTCTATGGCTACACCTTC.

This sequence joins TRBV11-2 and TRBJ2-3; 12 nucleotides match TRBD2. Germline values: CDR1 SGHAT, CDR2 FQNNGV. This CDR3 spans 17 amino acids. V shed 3 bases and J 1 base; nucleotides not matched to a gene: 5. The CDR3 protein is CASSFLAGGPGTDTQYF. The CDR3 coding sequence is TGTGCCAGCAGCTTCCTAGCGGGAGGGCCAGGCACAGATACGCAGTATTTT.

J is TRBJ1-1 and V is TRBV5-1, with no clear D. The CDR3 loop spans 16 amino acids. Germline V gene lookup returns CDR1 SGHRS and CDR2 YFSETQ. Trimming cost V 0 bases and J 4 bases, with 16 bases left between them. The CDR3 loop reads CASSLDVGFSGTEAFF. CDR3 DNA: TGCGCCAGCAGCTTGGACGTCGGCTTTTCAGGCACTGAAGCTTTCTTT.

This clonotype was recorded at least ten times. The chain carries TRBV5-6 and TRBJ2-3; D unclear. V was clipped by 1 base and J by 0 bases, with 12 bases between them. CDR3 length: 16 residues. CDR1 and CDR2 (germline): SGHDT, YYEEEE. This CDR3 is CASSLILAASTDTQYF. The CDR3 bases are TGTGCCAGCAGCTTGATTCTGGCGGCTAGCACAGATACGCAGTATTTT.

This clonotype was picked up a small number of times. This chain uses TRBV7-9 with TRBJ1-2; D unclear. V was pared by 2 bases and J by 8 bases, with 18 bases between. Germline V gene lookup returns CDR1 SEHNR and CDR2 FQNEAQ (reference sequence). The CDR3 sequence is 15 residues long. CDR3 protein: CASSLNPSGSGGYTF. CDR3 in DNA: TGTGCCAGCAGCTTAAATCCCTCGGGTTCCGGAGGCTACACCTTC.

The V and J genes are TRBV11-2 and TRBJ2-2; TRBD1 is a possible D gene (6 bases). CDR3 length: 17 residues. The ends were cut back, 5 bases at V and 2 bases at J, with 18 bases in the middle. Germline V gene data show CDR1 as SGHAT and CDR2 as FQNNGV. The CDR3: CASSKRPQGPNTGELFF. The CDR3 nucleotides read TGTGCCAGCAGCAAGCGACCGCAGGGGCCTAACACCGGGGAGCTGTTTTTT.

This clonotype has more than one count but fewer than ten. The CDR3 region is CASSFPGGDEQFF. CDR3 DNA: TGTGCCAGCAGTTTCCCAGGGGGCGATGAGCAGTTCTTC. The chain combines TRBV7-3 with TRBJ2-1, with 8 bases lining up with TRBD1. With V trimmed by 6 bases and J by 8 bases, 6 bases remained unmatched. Germline assignment: CDR1 SGHTA and CDR2 FQGTGA. The CDR3 contains 13 residues.

This sequence joins TRBV27 and TRBJ2-4; possibly TRBD1 for D (6 bases). This CDR3 spans 16 amino acids. CDR1 is MNHEY and CDR2 is SMNVEV in the germline V gene (reference sequence). The germline V and J ends were trimmed by 5 bases and 6 bases, with 20 bases remaining between them. CDR3 bases: TGTGCCAGCAGTGCAGGACAGAACTCAAGGAGAAACATTCAGTACTTC. Translating it yields CASSAGQNSRRNIQYF.

The chain links TRBV20-1 to TRBJ2-2; TRBD1 might be the D (6 bases). Germline CDR1 reads DFQATT; CDR2 reads SNEGSKA (reference sequence). V was cut by 2 bases and J by 7 bases, with 11 bases left in between. This CDR3 spans 13 amino acids. CDR3 region: CSARRGTSGELFF. CDR3 nucleotides: TGCAGTGCTAGAAGGGGGACGAGCGGGGAGCTGTTTTTT.

The V gene is TRBV6-2 or TRBV6-3, the J gene TRBJ2-5, with 9 bases aligning to TRBD2. The V gene's germline CDR1 is MNHEY and CDR2 SVGEGT. With V trimmed by 5 bases and J by 5 bases, 9 bases remained unmatched. The CDR3 is made up of 15 amino acids. CDR3 coding DNA: TGTGCCAGCAGTGTATATAGCGGGAGCGGGGAGACCCAGTACTTC. This encodes CASSVYSGSGETQYF.

The CDR3: CASSYNPLAGGPEQFF. The CDR3 region has the DNA TGTGCCAGCAGTTACAATCCACTAGCGGGAGGGCCTGAGCAGTTCTTC. The V call is TRBV6-5, the J call TRBJ2-1; 13 bases line up with TRBD2. The V and J ends lost 2 bases and 9 bases, in that order; junction bases with no gene match: 7. This CDR3 is 16 amino acids long. CDR1 and CDR2 from the germline V gene are MNHEY and SVGAGI.

This clonotype turned up a few times. The gene calls are TRBV24-1 and TRBJ2-1, with 11 bases identical to TRBD1. CDR1 is KGHDR and CDR2 is SFDVKD in the germline V gene. This CDR3 is 16 amino acids long. V shed 4 bases and J 6 bases; nucleotides not matched to a gene: 7. CDR3 protein: CATSEAGTGGLNEQFF. CDR3 DNA: TGTGCCACCAGTGAAGCCGGGACAGGGGGTCTCAATGAGCAGTTCTTC.

The chain uses TRBV5-6 and TRBJ1-5, with 9 bases that match TRBD1. Germline assignment: CDR1 SGHDT and CDR2 YYEEEE. J gave up 6 bases and V 3 bases, and 10 bases lay outside the gene matches. There are 16 residues in the CDR3. Here the CDR3 DNA reads TGTGCCAGCAGCTCTTCCGGGGACAGGGTTGGTCAGCCCCAGCATTTT. Protein: CASSSSGDRVGQPQHF.

This clonotype came up a few times. This chain uses TRBV29-1 with TRBJ2-1; a weak D match, TRBD2 (5 bases). The germline V and J ends were trimmed by 7 bases and 0 bases, with 16 bases remaining between them. The CDR3 loop spans 15 amino acids. Germline CDR1 SQVTM, CDR2 ANQGSEA. This CDR3 is CSAGAVGPSYNEQFF. Written as DNA, the CDR3 is TGCAGCGCTGGAGCGGTCGGGCCCTCCTACAATGAGCAGTTCTTC.

The chain combines TRBV2 with TRBJ2-7; possibly TRBD1 for D (5 bases). Trimming left V 7 bases short and J 0 bases short, with 13 bases between. The CDR3 spans 14 residues. Germline assignment: CDR1 SNHLY and CDR2 FYNNEI. The CDR3 DNA reads TGTGCCAGCAAGGAGCAGGGAAGCTCCTACGAGCAGTACTTC. As protein: CASKEQGSSYEQYF.

In its sample, this clonotype was seen a few times. The chain has TRBV29-1 and TRBJ2-1; 13 bases fit TRBD2. CDR1 SQVTM and CDR2 ANQGSEA come from the germline V gene. V was clipped by 5 bases and J by 0 bases; unmatched bases: 1. This CDR3 spans 15 amino acids. In nucleotides, the CDR3 is TGCAGCGTTCGACTAGCGGGAGGCTCCTACAATGAGCAGTTCTTC. Its protein product is CSVRLAGGSYNEQFF.

This clonotype was picked up a small number of times. The rearrangement joins TRBV6-2 or TRBV6-3 to TRBJ2-1, with 9 bases identical to TRBD2. J lost 11 bases, V lost 4 bases, and 15 bases had no gene match. Germline-derived CDR1 and CDR2 are MNHEY and SVGEGT. CDR3 length: 16 amino acids. The CDR3 here is CASSWDVRLAGTKQFF. The DNA for the CDR3 is TGTGCCAGCAGTTGGGACGTTCGGCTAGCGGGGACCAAGCAGTTCTTC.

The V gene is TRBV7-8, the J gene TRBJ2-7, with 7 bases that match TRBD2. The CDR3 runs to 17 residues. Germline V gene lookup returns CDR1 SGHVS and CDR2 FQNEAQ. V lost 2 bases, J lost 1 base, and 11 bases stayed unmatched. CDR3 nucleotide sequence: TGTGCCAGCAGCTTATGGGCTAGCGGTCTAAAGTCCTACGAGCAGTACTTC. Its translation: CASSLWASGLKSYEQYF. Full variable domain (missing parts from reference TRBV7-8 and TRBJ2-7): GAGVSQSPRYKVAKRGQDVALRCDPISGHVSLFWYQQALGQGPEFLTYFQNEAQLDKSGLPSDRFFAERPEGSVSTLKIQRTQQEDSAVYLCASSLWASGLKSYEQYFGPGTRLTVT.

This sequence joins TRBV25-1 and TRBJ1-1; TRBD1 matches 10 bases. This CDR3 contains 15 residues. CDR1 MGHDK and CDR2 SYGVNS come from the germline V gene. The ends lost 7 bases at V and 7 bases at J; junction bases unmatched: 12. Written as DNA, the CDR3 is TGTGCCAGCAACGGAATACGACAGGGGGCTAGTGAAGCTTTCTTT. Protein sequence: CASNGIRQGASEAFF.

In its sample, this clonotype was seen a few times. The rearrangement uses TRBV15 and TRBJ2-5; D may correspond to TRBD1 or TRBD2 (5 bases each). Germline V gene sequence: CDR1 LNHNV, CDR2 YYDKDF (reference sequence). This CDR3 is 16 amino acids long. Deletions cut 0 bases from V and 5 bases from J, with 16 bases between. CDR3 residues: CATSRDRDGEGETQYF. The CDR3 DNA follows: TGTGCCACCAGCAGAGATAGGGACGGAGAGGGGGAGACCCAGTACTTC.

This clonotype was counted ten times or more. J is TRBJ2-7 and V is TRBV10-3; D not certain. There are 12 residues in the CDR3. V was trimmed by 6 bases and J by 7 bases, leaving 13 bases between them. Germline assignment: CDR1 ENHRY and CDR2 SYGVKD. The DNA for the CDR3 is TGTGCCATCAGCGGGTCAGTAGGGGAGCAGTACTTC. This sequence encodes CAISGSVGEQYF.

This clonotype showed up many times. The chain recombines TRBV29-1 with TRBJ2-3; D is possibly TRBD1 (6 bases). Germline V gene lookup returns CDR1 SQVTM and CDR2 ANQGSEA. The CDR3 extends over 14 amino acids. Trimming removed 1 base from V and 2 bases from J, with 10 bases in between. The CDR3 sequence: CSVEGAGATDTQYF. The DNA of the CDR3 is TGCAGCGTTGAAGGTGCAGGGGCCACAGATACGCAGTATTTT.

CDR3 protein: CSVEGTANTEAFF. CDR3 DNA sequence: TGCAGCGTTGAAGGGACAGCGAACACTGAAGCTTTCTTT. The chain carries TRBV29-1 and TRBJ1-1; D possibly corresponds to TRBD1 (6 bases). V lost 1 base and J 1 base, leaving 7 bases between the germline ends. Germline CDR1 is SQVTM and CDR2 is ANQGSEA. The CDR3 is made up of 13 amino acids. Variable domain in full (rest from reference TRBV29-1 and TRBJ1-1): SAVISQKPSRDICQRGTSLTIQCQVDSQVTMMFWYRQQPGQSLTLIATANQGSEATYESGFVIDKFPISRPNLTFSTLTVSNMSPEDSSIYLCSVEGTANTEAFFGQGTRLTVV.